This entry lists 29 T cell receptor beta chains sequenced from one sample in a study of T cell responses to AZD1222 COVID-19 vaccine. TCRdb's copy holds only in-frame clones and misses some; the assay was immunoSEQ multiplex PCR. The data hold 35,000 to 55,000 clones, with about 80% observed a single time. This specimen was peripheral blood, taken 28 days after the second dose of the MenACWY control vaccine. These receptor sequences come from an adult who received the MenACWY meningococcal vaccine as a control.

The rearrangement joins TRBV24-1 to TRBJ1-2; D unclear. Trimming removed 1 base from V and 14 bases from J, with 16 bases in between. The CDR3 length is 13 residues. Germline-derived CDR1 and CDR2 are KGHDR and SFDVKD. The CDR3 spells CATSDFVGRVMTF. The DNA for the CDR3 is TGTGCCACCAGTGATTTCGTCGGCCGCGTGATGACCTTC.

The J gene is TRBJ1-1, the V gene TRBV19; 10 bases map to TRBD1. The CDR3 has 13 residues. Germline-derived CDR1 and CDR2 are LNHDA and SQIVND (reference sequence). The V and J ends lost 5 bases and 6 bases, in that order; junction bases with no gene match: 3. CDR3 protein: CASSPTGGPEAFF. In DNA, the CDR3 is TGTGCCAGTAGTCCGACAGGGGGCCCTGAAGCTTTCTTT.

The rearrangement links TRBV7-8 to TRBJ2-7; TRBD2 matches 9 bases. V lost 5 bases, J lost 3 bases, and 5 bases stayed unmatched. This CDR3 comprises 14 residues. Germline V CDR1 and CDR2: SGHVS, FQNEAQ. CDR3 in amino acids: CASSLLAGSYEQYF. As DNA, the CDR3 is TGTGCCAGCAGCCTTCTAGCGGGAAGCTACGAGCAGTACTTC.

The V call is TRBV28, the J call TRBJ2-5, with 11 nucleotides matching TRBD1. Trimming removed 6 bases from V and 5 bases from J; junction bases left unmatched: 2. CDR3 length: 13 amino acids. From germline, CDR1 is MDHEN and CDR2 SYDVKM. CDR3 protein: CASSRDRGETQYF. The CDR3 nucleotides read TGTGCCAGCAGCCGGGACAGGGGGGAGACCCAGTACTTC.

This chain uses TRBV25-1 with TRBJ1-2; possible D gene TRBD1, 5 bases. This CDR3 has 13 residues. Germline CDR1 is MGHDK and CDR2 is SYGVNS. V shed 4 bases and J shed 2 bases, with 8 bases lying between them. The CDR3 region is CASSGRQNYGYTF. The CDR3 DNA sequence: TGTGCCAGCAGTGGGCGACAGAACTATGGCTACACCTTC.

The rearrangement links TRBV7-9 to TRBJ1-1, with no clear D. Trimming cost V 5 bases and J 1 base, with 11 bases left between them. This CDR3 has 14 amino acids. Germline CDR1 and CDR2: SEHNR and FQNEAQ (reference sequence). The CDR3 DNA reads as TGTGCCAGCAGCATACCGGGAGAGAACACTGAAGCTTTCTTT. Translation: CASSIPGENTEAFF.

This chain joins TRBV7-9 and TRBJ2-7; D is ambiguous. V was trimmed by 1 base and J by 5 bases, leaving 3 bases between them. The CDR3 has 11 amino acids. CDR1 and CDR2 (germline): SEHNR, FQNEAQ (reference sequence). For the CDR3, the DNA is TGTGCCAGCAGCTTAGACAACGAGCAGTACTTC. It specifies CASSLDNEQYF.

The chain combines TRBV5-4 with TRBJ2-2; 11 positions agree with TRBD2. Trimming took 5 bases from V and 5 from J; bases not matched to a gene: 8. Germline V gene data show CDR1 as SGHNT and CDR2 as YYREEE (reference sequence). The CDR3 sequence is 16 residues long. The CDR3 DNA reads TGTGCCAGCAGTGCTCCCGGGACTAGCGGTACCGGGGAGCTGTTTTTT. Its protein is CASSAPGTSGTGELFF.

This chain joins TRBV27 and TRBJ2-2, with D tentatively TRBD1 (6 bases). The CDR3 consists of 17 residues. In germline, CDR1 is MNHEY, CDR2 SMNVEV (reference sequence). V lost 0 bases, J lost 1 base, and 12 bases lay in between. Here the CDR3 DNA reads TGTGCCAGCAGTTTATCAACAGGGTGGGTGAACACCGGGGAGCTGTTTTTT. The encoded protein is CASSLSTGWVNTGELFF.

This chain connects TRBV6-5 to TRBJ2-7, with D perhaps matching TRBD1 (6 bases). Per the germline V gene, CDR1 is MNHEY and CDR2 is SVGAGI. V was trimmed by 4 bases and J by 2 bases, leaving 12 bases between them. This CDR3 is 14 amino acids long. The CDR3 DNA reads as TGTGCCAGCAGTTCCAAAAGGGGGACCTACGAGCAGTACTTC. As protein: CASSSKRGTYEQYF.

Turning to this clone: At one end the junction does not follow the germline gene, possibly because of a read error. V is TRBV5-1 and J is TRBJ2-7; possible D gene TRBD2, 6 bases. Germline V lookup: CDR1 SGHRS, CDR2 YFSETQ. This CDR3 comprises 10 residues. CDR3 in DNA: TGCGCCAGCAGGGGTGAAAGGGAGGTTTTC. Its translation: CASRGEREVF.

In its sample, this clone was seen once. The rearrangement joins TRBV7-9 to TRBJ1-1; D unclear. The V end lost 6 bases, the J end lost 1 base, and 9 bases lay between the germline ends. Germline CDR1 SEHNR, CDR2 FQNEAQ (reference sequence). This CDR3 contains 13 residues. For the CDR3, the DNA is TGTGCCAGCAGTGATTTTCCGAACACTGAAGCTTTCTTT. This codes for CASSDFPNTEAFF.

The V call is TRBV10-3, the J call TRBJ1-5, with D possibly being TRBD1 (6 bases). Between the trimmed V and J ends, which lost 3 bases and 4 bases, there was a span of 13 bases. Germline V gives CDR1 ENHRY, CDR2 SYGVKD. The CDR3 is 15 residues long. CDR3 loop: CAISDGGTQNQPQHF. CDR3 DNA sequence: TGTGCCATCAGTGATGGGGGGACACAGAATCAGCCCCAGCATTTT.

This rearrangement joins TRBV19 to TRBJ1-5, with 7 nucleotides matching TRBD1. The J segment lost 5 bases and the V segment lost 5 bases, leaving 6 bases of the junction unmatched. Germline CDR1 and CDR2: LNHDA and SQIVND (reference sequence). The CDR3 contains 14 residues. The CDR3 is CASSALQGYQPQHF. CDR3 coding DNA: TGTGCCAGTAGTGCACTACAGGGGTATCAGCCCCAGCATTTT.

The CDR3 DNA reads as TGCAGCGTTAGGGGGACAGGCAACACCGGGGAGCTGTTTTTT. This translates into CSVRGTGNTGELFF. The rearrangement uses TRBV29-1 and TRBJ2-2, with 8 bases lining up with TRBD1. The CDR3 contains 14 residues. The J segment lost 2 bases and the V segment lost 5 bases, leaving 4 bases of the junction unmatched. The germline gives CDR1 SQVTM, CDR2 ANQGSEA.

In its sample, this clone was seen a few times. V is TRBV18 and J is TRBJ2-4; tentative D call: TRBD1 (5 bases). Trimming cost V 6 bases and J 5 bases, with 14 bases left between them. CDR1 is KGHSH, CDR2 LQKENI, per germline. The CDR3 has 14 residues. The CDR3 reads CASSPQGTENIQYF. CDR3 nucleotide sequence: TGTGCCAGCTCCCCGCAGGGTACGGAAAACATTCAGTACTTC.

The rearrangement uses TRBV28 and TRBJ2-7, with D possibly matching TRBD1 (6 bases). Germline CDR1 MDHEN, CDR2 SYDVKM. V lost 9 bases to trimming and J lost 5 bases, with 11 bases between them. The CDR3 covers 11 residues. The CDR3 is CASKGGHEQYF. As DNA, the CDR3 is TGTGCCAGTAAAGGGGGTCACGAGCAGTACTTC.

This clone is categorized as medium-sized (0.01 to 0.1%). The J gene is TRBJ2-3, the V gene TRBV2; D gene unclear. The CDR3 is made up of 12 amino acids. Trimming pared 5 bases from V and 0 bases from J, leaving 3 bases between. Germline assignment: CDR1 SNHLY and CDR2 FYNNEI. The CDR3 here is CASSPSTDTQYF. The CDR3 bases are TGTGCCAGCAGTCCTAGCACAGATACGCAGTATTTT.

The V call is TRBV18, the J call TRBJ2-5; a possible D gene is TRBD1 (5 bases). V was cut by 0 bases and J by 4 bases, with 9 bases left in between. CDR1 and CDR2 (germline): KGHSH, LQKENI. The CDR3 spans 14 residues. CDR3 region: CASSPPRRGETQYF. CDR3 nucleotide sequence: TGTGCCAGCTCACCACCAAGAAGGGGAGAGACCCAGTACTTC.

This sequence joins TRBV27 and TRBJ1-1; D is ambiguous. The CDR3 has 14 residues. Trimming removed 6 bases at V and 0 bases at J, with 11 bases between. The germline V gene has CDR1 MNHEY and CDR2 SMNVEV (reference sequence). CDR3 region: CASRWAVMNTEAFF. CDR3 sequence (DNA): TGTGCCAGCAGATGGGCAGTCATGAACACTGAAGCTTTCTTT.

As DNA, the CDR3 is TGTGCCAGCTCACCCGCGGAATCCGGGGTAGCTTACAATGAGCAGTTCTTC. Its protein product is CASSPAESGVAYNEQFF. This rearrangement joins TRBV18 to TRBJ2-1; TRBD2 is a possible D gene (5 bases). V lost 3 bases and J lost 4, with 19 bases in between. This CDR3 region has 17 residues. Looked up from germline, CDR1 is KGHSH and CDR2 is LQKENI.

V is TRBV19 and J is TRBJ1-5; TRBD1 might be the D (5 bases). This CDR3 spans 15 amino acids. In germline, CDR1 is LNHDA, CDR2 SQIVND (reference sequence). V lost 7 bases to trimming and J lost 9 bases, with 22 bases between them. CDR3 sequence: CASNSDGGNEGPQHF. The CDR3 DNA sequence: TGTGCCAGTAACTCGGACGGGGGGAACGAGGGGCCCCAGCATTTT.

J is TRBJ2-1 and V is TRBV29-1, with TRBD2 identical over 9 bases. The germline V gene has CDR1 SQVTM and CDR2 ANQGSEA. This CDR3 spans 14 amino acids. Germline trimming cut 4 bases from V and 4 bases from J; bases unmatched to any gene: 5. CDR3 amino acids: CSVGAGGAYNEQFF. CDR3 sequence (DNA): TGCAGCGTTGGAGCGGGGGGCGCTTACAATGAGCAGTTCTTC.

In its sample, this clone was seen once. V gene TRBV7-2 combines with J gene TRBJ1-1, with D possibly matching TRBD1 (5 bases). Per germline, CDR1 SGHTA and CDR2 FQGNSA. This CDR3 is built from 14 residues. V dropped 1 base and J dropped 5 bases, with 11 bases sitting between them. The CDR3 bases are TGTGCCAGCAGCTTAGACGGGGCGCGGACTGAAGCTTTCTTT. Encoded protein: CASSLDGARTEAFF.

J is TRBJ2-1 and V is TRBV4-1, with 13 nucleotides matching TRBD2. The length of the CDR3 is 21 residues. Germline CDR1 and CDR2: MGHRA and YSYEKL. V shed 1 base and J 0 bases; nucleotides not matched to a gene: 12. The CDR3, as DNA: TGCGCCAGCAGCCAAGTCAGGACTAGCGGGAGACTTCTACGCTCCTACAATGAGCAGTTCTTC. Its translation is CASSQVRTSGRLLRSYNEQFF.

The V and J genes are TRBV28 and TRBJ1-3; D is perhaps TRBD1 (6 bases). In germline, CDR1 is MDHEN, CDR2 SYDVKM. V lost 6 bases to trimming and J lost 0 bases, with 12 bases between them. This CDR3 spans 15 amino acids. CDR3 nucleotides: TGTGCCAGCAGCCACGGGGGCAACTCTGGAAACACCATATATTTT. This translates into CASSHGGNSGNTIYF.

V and J are TRBV9 and TRBJ1-2; D possibly corresponds to TRBD1 (6 bases). Germline loops: CDR1 SGDLS, CDR2 YYNGEE. The CDR3 is made up of 13 amino acids. V was trimmed by 6 bases and J by 4 bases, leaving 13 bases between them. The CDR3 here is CASNTRGGYGYTF. CDR3 DNA sequence: TGTGCCAGCAATACCAGGGGTGGCTATGGCTACACCTTC. The full variable domain, completed using reference TRBV9 and TRBJ1-2, is DSGVTQTPKHLITATGQRVTLRCSPRSGDLSVYWYQQSLDQGLQFLIQYYNGEERAKGNILERFSAQQFPDLHSELNLSSLELGDSALYFCASNTRGGYGYTFGSGTRLTVV.

The J gene is TRBJ2-1, the V gene TRBV18; D possibly corresponds to TRBD2 (6 bases). The CDR3 sequence is 18 residues long. Germline V gives CDR1 KGHSH, CDR2 LQKENI. Trimming removed 0 bases at V and 0 bases at J, with 15 bases between. CDR3 sequence reads: CASSPPGGGLSSYNEQFF. Here the CDR3 DNA reads TGTGCCAGCTCACCACCGGGCGGAGGGCTGAGCTCCTACAATGAGCAGTTCTTC.

As for this clone: The DNA is left out, because the CDR3 cannot be placed on it with certainty; the CDR3 is given as TCRdb lists it. CDR3: CASSSSGQQYQPQHF. This chain connects TRBV6-1 to TRBJ1-5; the table calls TRBD1, which could not be checked here. In germline, CDR1 is MNHNS, CDR2 SASEGT. The CDR3 has 15 residues if both end residues are counted.